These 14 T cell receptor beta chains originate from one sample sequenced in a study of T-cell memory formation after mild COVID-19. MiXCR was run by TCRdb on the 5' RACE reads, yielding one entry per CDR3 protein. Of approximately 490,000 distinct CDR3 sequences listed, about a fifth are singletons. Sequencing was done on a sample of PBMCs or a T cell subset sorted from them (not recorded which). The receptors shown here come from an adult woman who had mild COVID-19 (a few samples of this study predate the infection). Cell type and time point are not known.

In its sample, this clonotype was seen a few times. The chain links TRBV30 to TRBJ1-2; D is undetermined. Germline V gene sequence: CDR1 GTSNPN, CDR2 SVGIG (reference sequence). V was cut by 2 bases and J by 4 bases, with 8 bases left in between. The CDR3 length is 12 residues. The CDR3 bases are TGTGCCTGGAGTTCCAAGGGCTATGGCTACACCTTC. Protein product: CAWSSKGYGYTF.

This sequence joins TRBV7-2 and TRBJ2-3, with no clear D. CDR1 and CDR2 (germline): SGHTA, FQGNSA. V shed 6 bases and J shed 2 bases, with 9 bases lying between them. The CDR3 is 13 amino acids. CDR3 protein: CASSSFYTDTQYF. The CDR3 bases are TGTGCCAGCAGTTCTTTTTACACAGATACGCAGTATTTT.

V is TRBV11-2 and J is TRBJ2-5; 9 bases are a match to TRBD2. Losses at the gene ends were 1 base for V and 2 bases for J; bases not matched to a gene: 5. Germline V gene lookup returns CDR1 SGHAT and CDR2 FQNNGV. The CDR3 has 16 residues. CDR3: CASSLGLAEYQETQYF. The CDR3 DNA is TGTGCCAGCAGCTTAGGACTAGCGGAGTATCAAGAGACCCAGTACTTC. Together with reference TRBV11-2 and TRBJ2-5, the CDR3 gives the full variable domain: EAGVAQSPRYKIIEKRQSVAFWCNPISGHATLYWYQQILGQGPKLLIQFQNNGVVDDSQLPKDRFSAERLKGVDSTLKIQPAKLEDSAVYLCASSLGLAEYQETQYFGPGTRLLVL.

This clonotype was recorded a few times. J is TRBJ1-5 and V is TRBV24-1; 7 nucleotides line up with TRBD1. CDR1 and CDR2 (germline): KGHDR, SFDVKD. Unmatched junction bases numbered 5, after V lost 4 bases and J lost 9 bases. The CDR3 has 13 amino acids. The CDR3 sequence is CATSERQGRPQHF. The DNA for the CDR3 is TGTGCCACCAGTGAAAGACAGGGAAGGCCCCAGCATTTT.

The CDR3 loop is CSAGRLAGGTYEQYF. DNA for the CDR3: TGCAGTGCTGGCCGACTAGCGGGAGGGACCTACGAGCAGTACTTC. The V call is TRBV20-1, the J call TRBJ2-7; 14 nucleotides line up with TRBD2. The CDR3 has 15 residues. V shed 5 bases, J shed 2 bases, and the junction held 5 bases outside the gene matches. Germline V lookup: CDR1 DFQATT, CDR2 SNEGSKA (reference sequence).

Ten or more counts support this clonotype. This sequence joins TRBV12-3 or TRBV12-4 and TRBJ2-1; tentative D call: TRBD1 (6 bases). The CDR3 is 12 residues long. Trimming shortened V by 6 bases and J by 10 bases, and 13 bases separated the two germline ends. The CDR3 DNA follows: TGTGCCAGCAGCCCCACAGGGTCCGAGCAGTTCTTC. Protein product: CASSPTGSEQFF.

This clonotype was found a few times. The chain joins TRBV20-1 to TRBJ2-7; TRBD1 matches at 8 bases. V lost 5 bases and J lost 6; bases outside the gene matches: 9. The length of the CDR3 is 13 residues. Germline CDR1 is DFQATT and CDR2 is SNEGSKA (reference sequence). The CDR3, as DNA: TGCAGTGCTCCTAAAGGGACAGGTCGCGAGCAGTACTTC. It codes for CSAPKGTGREQYF.

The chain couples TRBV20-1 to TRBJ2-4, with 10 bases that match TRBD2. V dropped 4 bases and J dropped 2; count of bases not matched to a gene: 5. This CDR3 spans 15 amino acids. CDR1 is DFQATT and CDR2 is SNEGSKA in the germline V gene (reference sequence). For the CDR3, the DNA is TGCAGTGCTATGGAACTAGCGGGACCCAAAAACATTCAGTACTTC. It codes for CSAMELAGPKNIQYF.

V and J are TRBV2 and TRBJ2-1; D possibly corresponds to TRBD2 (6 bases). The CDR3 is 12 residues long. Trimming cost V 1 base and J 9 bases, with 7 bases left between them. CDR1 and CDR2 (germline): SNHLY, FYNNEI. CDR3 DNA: TGTGCCAGCAGTGAAGGGGGAGGTGAGCAGTTCTTC. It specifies CASSEGGGEQFF.

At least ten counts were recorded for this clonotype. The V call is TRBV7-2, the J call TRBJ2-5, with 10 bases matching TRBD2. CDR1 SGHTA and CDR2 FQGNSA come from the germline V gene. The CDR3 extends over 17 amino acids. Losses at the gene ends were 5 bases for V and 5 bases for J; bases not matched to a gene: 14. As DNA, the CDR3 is TGTGCCAGCAGCCTTCAACCGGGACTAGCGTGGACGGAGACCCAGTACTTC. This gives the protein CASSLQPGLAWTETQYF.

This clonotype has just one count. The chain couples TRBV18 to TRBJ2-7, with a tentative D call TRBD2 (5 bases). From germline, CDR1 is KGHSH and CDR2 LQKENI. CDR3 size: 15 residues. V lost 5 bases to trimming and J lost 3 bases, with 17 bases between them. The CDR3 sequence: CASSAEEGISYEQYF. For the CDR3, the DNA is TGTGCCAGCTCAGCAGAAGAGGGTATCAGCTACGAGCAGTACTTC.

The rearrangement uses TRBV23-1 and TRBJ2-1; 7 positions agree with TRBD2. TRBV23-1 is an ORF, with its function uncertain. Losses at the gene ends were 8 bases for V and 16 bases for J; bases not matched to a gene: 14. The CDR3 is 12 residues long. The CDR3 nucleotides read TGCGCCAGCTCCCTCGGACTAGTGTCCTATTTCTTC. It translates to CASSLGLVSYFF.

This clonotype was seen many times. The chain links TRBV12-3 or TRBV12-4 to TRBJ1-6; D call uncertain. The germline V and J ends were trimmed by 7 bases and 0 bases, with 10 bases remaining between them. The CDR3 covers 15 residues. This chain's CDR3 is CASMKQSSYNSPLHF. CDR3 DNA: TGTGCCAGCATGAAGCAGAGCTCCTATAATTCACCCCTCCACTTT.

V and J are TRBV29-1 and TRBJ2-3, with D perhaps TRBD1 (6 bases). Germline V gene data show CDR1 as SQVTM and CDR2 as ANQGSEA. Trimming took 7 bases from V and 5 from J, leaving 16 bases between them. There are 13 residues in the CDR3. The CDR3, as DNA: TGCAGCGCCGGCAGGGGTAGAGGAGATACGCAGTATTTT. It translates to CSAGRGRGDTQYF.